Below are 4 T cell receptor beta chains sequenced from a single sample in a study of monozygotic twins with inflammatory bowel disease. TCRdb reprocessed the 5' RACE reads, with one entry per CDR3 protein and no DNA. Its listing shows 150,000 or so distinct CDR3 sequences. The sequenced material came from blood. These receptors were collected from a human donor with ulcerative colitis or Crohn's disease, or a healthy co-twin of an affected twin (not recorded which).

CDR3 protein: CASSPPNQGELFF. The chain recombines TRBV7-2 with TRBJ2-2. CDR1 and CDR2 (germline): SGHTA, FQGNSA. The CDR3 covers 13 residues. The variable domain in full, completed from reference TRBV7-2 and TRBJ2-2, reads GAGVSQSPSNKVTEKGKDVELRCDPISGHTALYWYRQSLGQGLEFLIYFQGNSAPDKSGLPSDRFSAERTGGSVSTLTIQRTQQEDSAVYLCASSPPNQGELFFGEGSRLTVL.

The chain joins TRBV3-1 to TRBJ1-2. Germline assignment: CDR1 LGHDT and CDR2 YNNKEL (reference sequence). This CDR3 is 13 amino acids long. CDR3 amino acids: CASSQETPYGYTF.

The chain carries TRBV5-5 and TRBJ1-4; the D call of TRBD1 rests on TCRdb alone, since no DNA is present to check it. This CDR3 contains 11 residues. The V gene's germline CDR1 is SGHKS and CDR2 YYEKEE (reference sequence). CDR3 loop: CASSTAGWLFF.

This sequence joins TRBV4-1 and TRBJ2-7. Per germline, CDR1 MGHRA and CDR2 YSYEKL. The CDR3 sequence is 15 residues long. The CDR3 reads CASSQGHQVTYEQYF.